The 28 T cell receptor beta chains below come from one sample, sequenced in a study of blood T cell repertoires in COVID-19. The assay was immunoSEQ multiplex PCR, and TCRdb's table has in-frame clones only and misses some. The sample has more than 250,000 clones, about 89% seen once. Sample: PBMCs or T cells enriched from blood (not recorded which). These receptors originate from a woman between 18 and 29 years old who had recovered from COVID-19.

The genes are TRBV28 and TRBJ2-7; 7 bases align to TRBD1. From germline, CDR1 is MDHEN and CDR2 SYDVKM. V lost 3 bases and J lost 5; bases outside the gene matches: 4. CDR3 length: 13 residues. CDR3 in amino acids: CASSLAGTDEQYF. The CDR3 nucleotides are TGTGCCAGCAGTTTGGCCGGGACAGACGAGCAGTACTTC. The full variable domain, rest sourced from reference TRBV28 and TRBJ2-7, is DVKVTQSSRYLVKRTGEKVFLECVQDMDHENMFWYRQDPGLGLRLIYFSYDVKMKEKGDIPEGYSVSREKKERFSLILESASTNQTSMYLCASSLAGTDEQYFGPGTRLTVT.

The chain joins TRBV5-1 to TRBJ2-5, with D tentatively TRBD1 (6 bases). V was cut by 5 bases and J by 0 bases, with 11 bases left in between. CDR3 length equals 14 residues. Germline loops: CDR1 SGHRS, CDR2 YFSETQ. Here the CDR3 DNA reads TGCGCCAGCAGGGACAGTACTAACCAAGAGACCCAGTACTTC. Its protein product is CASRDSTNQETQYF.

This sequence joins TRBV9 and TRBJ2-5; D is ambiguous. The CDR3 sequence is 14 residues long. Looked up from germline, CDR1 is SGDLS and CDR2 is YYNGEE. Trimming shortened V by 4 bases and J by 1 base, and 11 bases separated the two germline ends. In DNA, the CDR3 is TGTGCCAGCAGCAGGAGACCCCTCCAAGAGACCCAGTACTTC. Protein product: CASSRRPLQETQYF.

The CDR3 DNA reads TGTGCCAGCAGCTTAGATTGGGCTAGCGGGAGAACCTACGAGCAGTACTTC. Translated: CASSLDWASGRTYEQYF. This chain links TRBV11-2 with TRBJ2-7; TRBD2 matches 10 bases. Germline CDR1 SGHAT, CDR2 FQNNGV. The CDR3 is made up of 17 amino acids. V lost 0 bases and J lost 2; bases outside the gene matches: 7. Using reference TRBV11-2 and TRBJ2-7 for the parts outside the CDR3, the full variable domain is EAGVAQSPRYKIIEKRQSVAFWCNPISGHATLYWYQQILGQGPKLLIQFQNNGVVDDSQLPKDRFSAERLKGVDSTLKIQPAKLEDSAVYLCASSLDWASGRTYEQYFGPGTRLTVT.

The V call is TRBV3-1 (or the pseudogene TRBV3-2), the J call TRBJ1-2; D remains ambiguous. The CDR3 spans 14 residues. From germline, CDR1 is LGHDT and CDR2 YNNKEL (reference sequence). V lost 4 bases to trimming and J lost 7 bases, with 16 bases between them. The CDR3 DNA reads as TGTGCCAGCAGCCCCCGACCAGACTTAGGTGGCTACACCTTC. Encoded protein: CASSPRPDLGGYTF.

This chain links TRBV19 with TRBJ1-5; D unresolved. Trimming took 7 bases from V and 4 from J, leaving 23 bases between them. The CDR3 has 17 amino acids. Germline V gene sequence: CDR1 LNHDA, CDR2 SQIVND (reference sequence). As DNA, the CDR3 is TGTGCCAGTACCAATCCGCTTATGGGAGGGCTAAATCAGCCCCAGCATTTT. Translating it yields CASTNPLMGGLNQPQHF.

The chain uses TRBV27 and TRBJ2-5; D possibly corresponds to TRBD2 (6 bases). Looked up from germline, CDR1 is MNHEY and CDR2 is SMNVEV (reference sequence). CDR3 size: 11 residues. V lost 5 bases, J lost 7 bases, and 8 bases lay in between. The CDR3 DNA sequence: TGTGCCAGCAGTCAGGGAGGGACCCAGTACTTC. Encoded protein: CASSQGGTQYF.

The chain has TRBV19 and TRBJ2-7, with TRBD1 identical over 11 bases. The CDR3 has 13 residues. CDR1 LNHDA and CDR2 SQIVND come from the germline V gene (reference sequence). V lost 6 bases to trimming and J lost 5 bases; unmatched junction nucleotides: 3. CDR3 DNA: TGTGCCAGTAGAGGACAGGGGGCGGACGAGCAGTACTTC. This gives the protein CASRGQGADEQYF. Combining the CDR3 with reference TRBV19 and TRBJ2-7 gives the whole variable domain DGGITQSPKYLFRKEGQNVTLSCEQNLNHDAMYWYRQDPGQGLRLIYYSQIVNDFQKGDIAEGYSVSREKKESFPLTVTSAQKNPTAFYLCASRGQGADEQYFGPGTRLTVT.

This chain connects TRBV10-3 to TRBJ2-1; 14 bases fit TRBD2. The ends lost 6 bases at V and 5 bases at J; junction bases unmatched: 0. Germline CDR1 is ENHRY and CDR2 is SYGVKD. The CDR3 extends over 14 amino acids. In DNA form, the CDR3 reads TGTGCCATCAGGGGACTAGCGGGGGACAATGAGCAGTTCTTC. Amino acids: CAIRGLAGDNEQFF.

The J gene is TRBJ2-1, the V gene TRBV19, with 12 bases aligning to TRBD2. Germline V gives CDR1 LNHDA, CDR2 SQIVND (reference sequence). With 8 bases clipped from V and 7 bases from J, the junction kept 6 bases outside the gene matches. This CDR3 is 14 amino acids long. The chain's CDR3 is CASALAGGRNEQFF. CDR3 nucleotides: TGTGCCAGTGCCCTAGCGGGAGGGAGAAATGAGCAGTTCTTC. The complete variable domain, with remaining parts taken from reference TRBV19 and TRBJ2-1, reads DGGITQSPKYLFRKEGQNVTLSCEQNLNHDAMYWYRQDPGQGLRLIYYSQIVNDFQKGDIAEGYSVSREKKESFPLTVTSAQKNPTAFYLCASALAGGRNEQFFGPGTRLTVL.

The chain employs TRBV5-1 and TRBJ2-5, with TRBD2 matching 12 bases. The CDR3 is 21 residues long. V gave up 4 bases and J gave up 1 base; unmatched junction bases: 20. Germline V gene data show CDR1 as SGHRS and CDR2 as YFSETQ. The CDR3, as DNA: TGCGCCAGCAGCGCCCTACAACTAGCGGGAGGAATCATCCTTTTCCAAGAGACCCAGTACTTC. Its translation: CASSALQLAGGIILFQETQYF.

This sequence joins TRBV4-3 and TRBJ1-2; D perhaps matches TRBD1 (6 bases). The germline V and J ends were trimmed by 0 bases and 4 bases, with 12 bases remaining between them. The CDR3 is 15 amino acids. Germline values: CDR1 LGHNA, CDR2 YSLEER. For the CDR3, the DNA is TGCGCCAGCAGCCAAGAGGGAGGGGACATCTATGGCTACACCTTC. It translates to CASSQEGGDIYGYTF.

This sequence joins TRBV10-3 and TRBJ2-2; 9 bases align to TRBD1. This CDR3 comprises 14 residues. V lost 10 bases and J lost 3; bases outside the gene matches: 6. Germline V CDR1 and CDR2: ENHRY, SYGVKD. CDR3 nucleotide sequence: TGTGCCACCACAGGGGGCTCAGACACCGGGGAGCTGTTTTTT. Protein sequence: CATTGGSDTGELFF.

CDR3 in amino acids: CASSHTQGLSYTF. The CDR3 region has the DNA TGTGCCAGCAGCCACACCCAGGGCTTGAGCTACACCTTC. J is TRBJ1-2 and V is TRBV3-1 (or the pseudogene TRBV3-2); maybe TRBD1 (5 bases). V lost 3 bases and J 9 bases, leaving 14 bases between the germline ends. CDR1 and CDR2 from the germline V gene are LGHDT and YNNKEL (reference sequence). The CDR3 extends over 13 amino acids.

V gene TRBV7-2 combines with J gene TRBJ2-5; 9 positions match TRBD2. Germline CDR1 and CDR2: SGHTA and FQGNSA. The CDR3 length is 16 residues. With V trimmed by 3 bases and J by 5 bases, 10 bases remained unmatched. CDR3 residues: CASSLRGLAGRETQYF. As DNA, the CDR3 is TGTGCCAGCAGCTTGAGGGGTCTAGCGGGGAGGGAGACCCAGTACTTC.

The chain links TRBV9 to TRBJ2-1; maybe TRBD1 (5 bases). Germline V gene data show CDR1 as SGDLS and CDR2 as YYNGEE. This CDR3 is 15 amino acids long. Trimming cost V 0 bases and J 9 bases, with 16 bases left between them. The CDR3 DNA sequence: TGTGCCAGCAGCGTAGATGGCAGGGAATTTGGTGAGCAGTTCTTC. Translation: CASSVDGREFGEQFF. The full variable domain, with the rest looked up from reference TRBV9 and TRBJ2-1, is DSGVTQTPKHLITATGQRVTLRCSPRSGDLSVYWYQQSLDQGLQFLIQYYNGEERAKGNILERFSAQQFPDLHSELNLSSLELGDSALYFCASSVDGREFGEQFFGPGTRLTVL.

Comments on this clone: Other DNA variants within this sample encode the same CDR3. The chain uses TRBV18 and TRBJ1-2; the D gene is possibly TRBD1 (5 bases). CDR3 length: 12 residues. Germline V gene data show CDR1 as KGHSH and CDR2 as LQKENI. V lost 2 bases to trimming and J lost 4 bases, with 5 bases between them. The chain's CDR3 is CASSPDSYGYTF. In DNA form, the CDR3 reads TGTGCCAGCTCACCAGACAGCTATGGCTACACCTTC.

J is TRBJ2-7 and V is TRBV4-1, with D possibly being TRBD2 (5 bases). The germline gives CDR1 MGHRA, CDR2 YSYEKL. This CDR3 has 15 amino acids. Trimming shortened V by 1 base and J by 2 bases, and 12 bases separated the two germline ends. The CDR3 loop reads CASSQAVGGPYEQYF. The CDR3 region has the DNA TGCGCCAGCAGCCAAGCAGTCGGAGGTCCCTACGAGCAGTACTTC.

The J gene is TRBJ2-1, the V gene TRBV30; weak D call: TRBD2 (7 bases). The CDR3 loop spans 15 amino acids. Germline V CDR1 and CDR2: GTSNPN, SVGIG (reference sequence). The V end lost 1 base, the J end lost 0 bases, and 10 bases lay between the germline ends. The CDR3 bases are TGTGCCTGGAGTGCAAGGGGGGGCTCCTACAATGAGCAGTTCTTC. This translates into CAWSARGGSYNEQFF.

This chain connects TRBV4-3 to TRBJ1-3; D ambiguous. The CDR3 covers 16 residues. V shed 1 base and J shed 3 bases, with 13 bases lying between them. Looked up from germline, CDR1 is LGHNA and CDR2 is YSLEER. Here the CDR3 DNA reads TGCGCCAGCAGCCAAGCATTGGCCGAGGGTGGAAACACCATATATTTT. This sequence encodes CASSQALAEGGNTIYF.

The chain has TRBV7-3 and TRBJ2-3, with TRBD1 as a possible D gene (6 bases). This CDR3 contains 13 residues. Germline V gene data show CDR1 as SGHTA and CDR2 as FQGTGA. Trimming stripped 5 bases from V and 6 bases from J, with 12 bases between. The CDR3 spells CASSPQGRDTQYF. CDR3 sequence (DNA): TGTGCCAGCAGCCCCCAGGGGCGGGATACGCAGTATTTT.

V and J are TRBV18 and TRBJ2-5, with D possibly matching TRBD1 (6 bases). V lost 1 base to trimming and J lost 3 bases, with 6 bases between them. The CDR3 totals 13 residues. Germline-derived CDR1 and CDR2 are KGHSH and LQKENI. DNA for the CDR3: TGTGCCAGCTCACCACAGGGGGAAGAGACCCAGTACTTC. Residues: CASSPQGEETQYF.

This sequence joins TRBV27 and TRBJ2-7; 7 bases fit TRBD2. The CDR3 covers 14 residues. Trimming cost V 3 bases and J 1 base; bases outside gene matches: 3. Germline CDR1 reads MNHEY; CDR2 reads SMNVEV (reference sequence). The CDR3 DNA is TGTGCCAGCAGTTTTGCGGGAGCGTCCTACGAGCAGTACTTC. This translates into CASSFAGASYEQYF.

The chain uses TRBV6-1 and TRBJ1-2, with D uncertain. V lost 2 bases and J lost 0, with 7 bases in between. The CDR3 has 14 residues. Per the germline V gene, CDR1 is MNHNS and CDR2 is SASEGT. The CDR3 nucleotides are TGTGCCAGCAGTGAAAGCGGGTCTAACTATGGCTACACCTTC. This translates into CASSESGSNYGYTF.

The chain carries TRBV27 and TRBJ1-5, with no clear D. CDR1 and CDR2 (germline): MNHEY, SMNVEV (reference sequence). The length of the CDR3 is 16 residues. Between the trimmed V and J ends, which lost 5 bases and 2 bases, there was a span of 16 bases. The CDR3: CASSPFAAGGNQPQHF. DNA of the CDR3: TGTGCCAGCAGTCCCTTTGCGGCCGGAGGCAATCAGCCCCAGCATTTT.

This clone was observed a few times. The gene calls are TRBV4-3 and TRBJ2-3; 12 nucleotides agree with TRBD2. Trimming cost V 0 bases and J 3 bases; bases outside gene matches: 7. The CDR3 runs to 18 residues. The germline gives CDR1 LGHNA, CDR2 YSLEER. CDR3: CASSQDGTSGHSTDTQYF. CDR3 coding DNA: TGCGCCAGCAGCCAAGATGGGACTAGCGGGCATTCTACAGATACGCAGTATTTT.

The CDR3 region has the DNA TGTGCCAGCAGTGATTCAAGGGAGAGCGATGGCTACACCTTC. As protein: CASSDSRESDGYTF. The chain has TRBV6-2 or TRBV6-3 and TRBJ1-2; no definite D call. CDR3 length: 14 amino acids. The V and J ends lost 5 bases and 6 bases respectively, with 16 bases between them. CDR1 is MNHEY and CDR2 is SVGEGT in the germline V gene.

The chain employs TRBV10-3 and TRBJ1-2, with D perhaps TRBD1 (6 bases). Trimming removed 8 bases at V and 7 bases at J, with 14 bases between. Germline V gene data show CDR1 as ENHRY and CDR2 as SYGVKD. The CDR3 covers 12 residues. CDR3 nucleotide sequence: TGTGCCATCCGGGACACCTCGGGTGGCTACACCTTC. Translating it yields CAIRDTSGGYTF.